A single sample is the source of the 7 T cell receptor beta chains below, sequenced in a study of T cell repertoires in ileal Crohn's disease. Indicated time point: neoterminal ileum biopsy at postoperative endoscopy, about 6 months after surgery. The method was immunoSEQ multiplex PCR; TCRdb's version includes in-frame clones alone and lacks a portion of them. The table has about 12,000 clones, about 67% seen once. Sequencing input: ileal tissue. Receptor source: an adult with Crohn's disease.

The genes are TRBV11-2 and TRBJ1-2; D is perhaps TRBD1 (6 bases). This CDR3 contains 13 residues. Trimming took off 0 bases at V and 8 bases at J, with 10 bases between the two ends. The germline V gene has CDR1 SGHAT and CDR2 FQNNGV. The CDR3 sequence is CASSLEAGEGYTF. Written as DNA, the CDR3 is TGTGCCAGCAGCTTAGAGGCAGGGGAGGGCTACACCTTC.

The rearrangement links TRBV5-1 to TRBJ1-2; 7 nucleotides agree with TRBD1. The germline gives CDR1 SGHRS, CDR2 YFSETQ. With 5 bases clipped from V and 6 bases from J, the junction kept 7 bases outside the gene matches. The CDR3 is 13 amino acids. DNA of the CDR3: TGCGCCAGCAGAGTAGACAGGGACGATGGCTACACCTTC. This sequence encodes CASRVDRDDGYTF.

About this clone: One end of the junction fails to match germline, which may point to a read error. The same CDR3 also results from other DNA sequences found in this sample. V and J are TRBV2 and TRBJ1-2; the D gene is possibly TRBD1 (5 bases). This CDR3 region has 13 residues. From germline, CDR1 is SNHLY and CDR2 FYNNEI. In nucleotides, the CDR3 is TGTGCCAGCAGTGAAGCGGAGGGGCGAGGCTATACCTTC. Residues: CASSEAEGRGYTF. Filled out from reference TRBV2 and TRBJ1-2, the complete variable domain reads EPEVTQTPSHQVTQMGQEVILRCVPISNHLYFYWYRQILGQKVEFLVSFYNNEISEKSEIFDDQFSVERPDGSNFTLKIRSTKLEDSAMYFCASSEAEGRGYTFGSGTRLTVV.

The chain uses TRBV6-5 and TRBJ2-5; 8 bases fit TRBD1. CDR3 length equals 12 residues. With V trimmed by 6 bases and J by 11 bases, 8 bases remained unmatched. The germline gives CDR1 MNHEY, CDR2 SVGAGI. The CDR3 coding sequence is TGTGCCAGCAGGACCAGGGGGCGCCAGCAGTACTTC. It yields the protein CASRTRGRQQYF.

This rearrangement joins TRBV30 to TRBJ1-6, with a weak D call TRBD1 (6 bases). Per the germline V gene, CDR1 is GTSNPN and CDR2 is SVGIG (reference sequence). The CDR3 contains 12 residues. V gave up 3 bases and J gave up 10 bases, with 10 bases separating them. This CDR3 is CAWRQGMSPLHF. DNA of the CDR3: TGTGCCTGGAGGCAGGGGATGTCACCCCTCCACTTT.

In its sample, this clone was seen once. This rearrangement joins TRBV10-3 to TRBJ2-7; a weak D match, TRBD2 (7 bases). Trimming took off 3 bases at V and 0 bases at J, with 15 bases between the two ends. The CDR3 totals 16 residues. CDR1 and CDR2 (germline): ENHRY, SYGVKD. The CDR3 nucleotides are TGTGCCATCAGTGAAGGGGGGACGGGAGGCTCCTACGAGCAGTACTTC. It is translated as CAISEGGTGGSYEQYF.

The chain couples TRBV7-8 to TRBJ2-5, with D possibly TRBD2 on 6 matching bases. This CDR3 spans 15 amino acids. The V end was cut by 5 bases, the J end by 2 bases, with 15 bases between. Per the germline V gene, CDR1 is SGHVS and CDR2 is FQNEAQ. CDR3 in amino acids: CASSIAWGEQETQYF. The CDR3 region has the DNA TGTGCCAGCAGCATCGCTTGGGGGGAGCAAGAGACCCAGTACTTC. The full variable domain, in which reference TRBV7-8 and TRBJ2-5 provide the parts outside the CDR3, is GAGVSQSPRYKVAKRGQDVALRCDPISGHVSLFWYQQALGQGPEFLTYFQNEAQLDKSGLPSDRFFAERPEGSVSTLKIQRTQQEDSAVYLCASSIAWGEQETQYFGPGTRLLVL.